This T cell receptor beta chain was retrieved from a study of regulatory T cells in long-lasting Graves disease (dated by TCRdb to about 2021). Broadly, across the study: Newly diagnosed Graves' disease patients had taken antithyroid drugs for less than 3 months. Peripheral blood TCR sequencing and RNA sequencing compared persistent Graves' disease patients with newly diagnosed Graves' disease patients. The study was registered as a clinical trial and conducted in China. TCR sequencing covered around 13 persistent and around 20 newly diagnosed Graves' disease patients, about 35 samples in total.

Counted from cysteine to phenylalanine, this CDR3 has 17 amino acids. Just CDR3 DNA is preserved here, 51 bases in frame from base 1. V sheds 5 bases and J sheds 0 bases, leaving 17 bases between their ends. The germline V gene encodes CDR1 SGHAT and CDR2 FQDESV (reference sequence). According to the study, the label for this sample's time point signals: newly diagnosed GD, antithyroid drugs for less than 3 months. RNA was extracted from PBMCs in TRIzol for both TCR sequencing and RNA sequencing. Graves' disease was diagnosed according to American Thyroid Association guidelines. Recruitment of patients was carried out at an endocrinology department in Xi'an, China. Each patient gave about 9.1 milliliters of peripheral blood, collected in an EDTA anticoagulant tube. Ficoll Paque Plus density gradient separation was used to isolate PBMCs, and no further T cell sorting was done. RNA quality was checked with an Agilent 2100 Bioanalyzer and agarose gel, and concentration with a NanoDrop 2000.

Concerning this clonotype itself: Its antigen target is currently unknown. No clone much larger than this one lies a single base away; base qualities are absent.

The library was built by means of multiplex PCR. TCRdb shows the sequencer as Illumina HiSeq 4000. TCR beta libraries were built with iRepertoire HTBI primers and Arm-PCR amplification of CDR3 regions. Before sequencing, the PCR products underwent gel purification. Regarding the original processing steps: Gene usage analysis of CDR3 amino acid clonotypes used the 55 to 65 TRBV and around 14 TRBJ segments found across samples. COPE and FqMerger were used to merge the filtered high-quality paired reads into contigs. Contigs were aligned with BLAST to IMGT TRBV, TRBD and TRBJ reference genes, and CDR3 was defined per IMGT. Clonotypes above 0.1% frequency were classified as highly expanded clones. Shannon entropy was used to measure repertoire diversity, and the Gini coefficient was used to measure V-J evenness. Clonotypes shared by more than one individual were considered public. Starting from the raw public reads, TCRdb applied fastp trimming at Q25, assembled clones with MiXCR and retained in-frame beta chains. Every distinct CDR3 protein forms one entry, paired with its most common genes and DNA. TCRdb, not the authors, supplied the V and J calls. Across this sample there are about 430,000 distinct CDR3 sequences, with approximately 15% seen only once. The top ten clonotypes cover under 9% of the sample.

Overall study outcomes, separate from this receptor: The authors acknowledged the small sample size as a limitation that may reduce accuracy. Sequencing and analysis were limited to the TCR beta chain. More public clonotypes were shared among persistent patients (approximately 3,000) than among newly diagnosed patients (roughly 1,000). Because the primary lesion, thyroid tissue, could not be accessed, the study looked at peripheral blood alone. Compared with newly diagnosed patients, persistent Graves' disease patients had lower TCR Shannon entropy and fewer highly expanded clones, which suggests clonal expansion. Preferential use of TRBV28, TRBJ1-2 and TRBJ2-5 was observed in persistent disease, whereas TRBV20-1 and TRBJ2-1 were favored in newly diagnosed disease.

Separately, the same data were catalogued under a study of T cells in Graves' hyperthyroidism and ophthalmopathy. Drawing on the second study: Stable Graves' hyperthyroidism was defined as no progression to ophthalmopathy during 18 months of follow-up. Hyperthyroidism patients were aged 18 to 65 years and newly diagnosed, with disease duration of less than 2 months. Exclusion was applied to patients with uncontrolled infections, other autoimmune diseases, pregnancy or lactation. Clinical symptoms, serum thyroxine and TRAb, thyroid ultrasound, and orbital computed tomography formed the basis for the diagnoses. A first-round RT-PCR of the TCR CDR3 used the HTBI primer set with the Qiagen OneStep RT-PCR kit. Blood samples also contained most of the expanded thyroid clonotypes (frequency above 0.001), which suggests that blood repertoires may reflect thyroid immune responses. Ophthalmopathy was separated from stable hyperthyroidism by a 13 V-J signature model, with approximately 90% sensitivity and approximately 84% specificity obtained in cross-validation and 80%/75% obtained in testing. In validation, the model predicted progression to ophthalmopathy a median of 6.5 months before onset, with about 71% sensitivity and roughly 77% specificity. TCR V-J signatures able to tell the groups apart were searched for in a discovery cohort of around 95 patients, of whom more than 40 had Graves' ophthalmopathy and roughly 58 had stable Graves' hyperthyroidism. Whether ophthalmopathy could be predicted prospectively was tested in an independent validation cohort made up of under 20 hyperthyroidism patients plus 17 patients who later progressed to ophthalmopathy. The roughly 100 discovery patients were randomly split 7:3 into training and test sets. Thyroid tissue and blood T-cell repertoires from six or seven Graves' hyperthyroidism patients were also compared in the study. Once sampling was done, hyperthyroidism patients were given methimazole at a starting dose of 30 mg daily, whereas ophthalmopathy patients were given high-dose intravenous methylprednisolone. A second multiplex PCR round built the libraries, followed by size selection and purification. Sequencing of the libraries was done on an Illumina HiSeq2000 using paired-end 100 bp reads. SOAPnuke was used to process the raw data, removing reads that contained adapters or uncalled bases, had a mean Phred below 15, or lacked an exact match to the constant primer or identifier. High-quality paired reads were merged with COPE v1.2.5, and unique nucleotide sequences were defined as clonotypes. MiTCR v1.1 was used to align the clonotypes against IMGT TRBV, TRBD and TRBJ reference segments. The analysis included only V-J combinations with a frequency above 0.0001, which together covered approximately 99% of the repertoires. A TCS score was defined as the ratio of F50 (clonal expansion) to E x V (chaos), with BLOSUM62-based TCRdist applied between CDR3 peptides within each V-J. Welch's t-statistics and random forest reduced 514 V-J features to about 13, which were used in a naive Bayes classifier (R e1071). No statistical method was used to fix the sample size in advance, and group allocation was not hidden from the investigators. The paper describes TCR Vbeta CDR3 sequencing of 135 peripheral blood samples, made up of some 42 ophthalmopathy patients, 70 to 75 hyperthyroidism patients and some 17 progressor patients.

This clonotype was sampled from a woman between 35 and 50 years old with Graves disease. Donor details come from another sample of the same person, matched by shared clones. This chain joins TRBV11-1 to TRBJ2-4; a weak D assignment points to TRBD2 (6 bases agree). The specimen comprised peripheral blood mononuclear cells (PBMCs), sampled at new diagnosis, from a patient treated with antithyroid drugs. CDR3 loop: CASSQAGRAGAKNIQYF. At the DNA level, the sequence is TGTGCCAGCAGCCAAGCGGGCAGGGCCGGAGCCAAAAACATTCAGTACTTC.